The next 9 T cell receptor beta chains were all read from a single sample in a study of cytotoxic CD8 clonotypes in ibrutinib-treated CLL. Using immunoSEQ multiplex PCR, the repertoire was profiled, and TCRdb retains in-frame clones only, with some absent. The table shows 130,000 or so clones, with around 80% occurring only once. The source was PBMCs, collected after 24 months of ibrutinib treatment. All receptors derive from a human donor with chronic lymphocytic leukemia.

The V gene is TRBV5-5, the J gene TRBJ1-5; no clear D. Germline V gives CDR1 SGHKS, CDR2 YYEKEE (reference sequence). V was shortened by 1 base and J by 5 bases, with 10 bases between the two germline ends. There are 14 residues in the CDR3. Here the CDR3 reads CASSLRWGDQPQHF. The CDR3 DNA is TGTGCCAGCAGCTTGCGATGGGGAGATCAGCCCCAGCATTTT. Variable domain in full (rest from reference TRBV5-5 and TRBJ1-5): DAGVTQSPTHLIKTRGQQVTLRCSPISGHKSVSWYQQVLGQGPQFIFQYYEKEERGRGNFPDRFSARQFPNYSSELNVNALLLGDSALYLCASSLRWGDQPQHFGDGTRLSIL.

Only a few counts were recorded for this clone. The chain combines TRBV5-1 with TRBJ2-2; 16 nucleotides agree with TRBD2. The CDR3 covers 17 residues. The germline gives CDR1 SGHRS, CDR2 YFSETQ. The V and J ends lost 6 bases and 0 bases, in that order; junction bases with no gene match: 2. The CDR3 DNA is TGCGCCAGCACCGGGACTAGCGGGGGGGCGAACACCGGGGAGCTGTTTTTT. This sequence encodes CASTGTSGGANTGELFF.

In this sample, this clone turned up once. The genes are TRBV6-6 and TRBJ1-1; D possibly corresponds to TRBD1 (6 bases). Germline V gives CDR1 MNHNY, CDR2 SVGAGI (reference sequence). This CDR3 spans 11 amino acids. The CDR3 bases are TGTGCTACCAGGGGGAACACTGAAGCTTTCTTT. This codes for CATRGNTEAFF.

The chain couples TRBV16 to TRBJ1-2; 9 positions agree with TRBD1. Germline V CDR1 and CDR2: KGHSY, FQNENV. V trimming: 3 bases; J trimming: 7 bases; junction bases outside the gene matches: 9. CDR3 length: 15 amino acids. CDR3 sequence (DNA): TGTGCCAGCAGCCAGTCCGGGACAGGGTCCTCTGGCTACACCTTC. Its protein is CASSQSGTGSSGYTF.

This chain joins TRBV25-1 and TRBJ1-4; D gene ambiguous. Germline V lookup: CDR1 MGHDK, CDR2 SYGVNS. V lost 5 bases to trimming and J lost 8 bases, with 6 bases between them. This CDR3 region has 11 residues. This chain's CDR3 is CASSLQEKLFF. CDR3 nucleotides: TGTGCCAGCAGTCTCCAGGAAAAACTGTTTTTT.

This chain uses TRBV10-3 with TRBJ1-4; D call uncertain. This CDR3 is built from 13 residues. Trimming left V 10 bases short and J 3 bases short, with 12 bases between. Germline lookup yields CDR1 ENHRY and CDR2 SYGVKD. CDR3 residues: CASTGEANEKLFF. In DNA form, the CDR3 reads TGTGCCAGCACCGGGGAAGCTAATGAAAAACTGTTTTTT.

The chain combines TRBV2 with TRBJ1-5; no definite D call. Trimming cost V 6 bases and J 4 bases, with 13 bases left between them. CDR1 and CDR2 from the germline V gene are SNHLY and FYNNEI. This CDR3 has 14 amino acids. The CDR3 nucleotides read TGTGCCAGCAGCTTGAGTTTGAGTAATCAGCCCCAGCATTTT. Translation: CASSLSLSNQPQHF.

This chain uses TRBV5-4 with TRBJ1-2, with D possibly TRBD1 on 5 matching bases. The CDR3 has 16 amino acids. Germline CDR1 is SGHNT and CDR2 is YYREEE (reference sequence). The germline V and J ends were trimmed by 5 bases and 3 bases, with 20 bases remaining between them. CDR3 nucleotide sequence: TGTGCCAGCAGACAACCCGGCAGGGAGGGTGACTATGGCTACACCTTC. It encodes CASRQPGREGDYGYTF. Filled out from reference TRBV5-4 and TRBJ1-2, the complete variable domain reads ETGVTQSPTHLIKTRGQQVTLRCSSQSGHNTVSWYQQALGQGPQFIFQYYREEENGRGNFPPRFSGLQFPNYSSELNVNALELDDSALYLCASRQPGREGDYGYTFGSGTRLTVV.

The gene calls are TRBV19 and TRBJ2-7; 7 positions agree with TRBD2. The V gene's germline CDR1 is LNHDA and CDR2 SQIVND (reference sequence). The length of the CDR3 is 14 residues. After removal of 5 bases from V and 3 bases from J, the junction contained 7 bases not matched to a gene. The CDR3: CASSLTGTNYEQYF. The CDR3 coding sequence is TGTGCCAGTAGTTTAACCGGGACTAACTACGAGCAGTACTTC.